This T cell receptor beta chain is from a study of blood T cell repertoires in COVID-19. Method: immunoSEQ multiplex PCR; TCRdb's copy keeps in-frame clones and lacks some. Found here are roughly 520,000 clones, 85% to 90% of them singletons; the top ten hold 1.5% to 2%. The V and J ends lost 9 bases and 2 bases respectively, with 16 bases between them. Germline V CDR1 and CDR2: MNHEY, SMNVEV (reference sequence). The CDR3 length is 14 residues. The chain couples TRBV27 to TRBJ2-5; unclear D gene. This TCR was sampled from a woman in her thirties or forties who had recovered from COVID-19. The sequencing sample was made of PBMCs or T cells enriched from blood (not recorded which). CDR3 DNA sequence: TGTGCCAGTCGAGACCCGGGTTCACAAGAGACCCAGTACTTC. This encodes CASRDPGSQETQYF.